Listed below are T cell receptor beta chains from one sample, sequenced in a study of spatial heterogeneity in lung cancer. Using its own MiXCR run on the 5' RACE reads, TCRdb lists one record per CDR3 protein. The data contain roughly 3,400 distinct CDR3 sequences, 8% of them seen just once; the ten biggest clones take up roughly 11%. The input for sequencing was lung tumor tissue, taken at surgery. The receptors were sampled from a male donor with early-stage non-small cell lung cancer. The CDR3 runs from the conserved cysteine through the conserved F or W. Fields, in order: CDR3 DNA, CDR3 protein, D gene, V gene, clone size, J gene. The D gene is left open where the match is weak. A clone size is listed for some rows: how often the clone was seen (once, few, many), or a class if it is expanded.

cdr3_nt: TGTGCCAGCAGCGTCGGGACAGGGGGCGTGGAGACCCAGTACTTC
cdr3_aa: CASSVGTGGVETQYF
d_call: TRBD1
v_call: TRBV9
clone_size: medium-sized
j_call: TRBJ2-5

cdr3_nt: TGTGCCAGCACTAAACTATCCTACAATGAGCAGTTCTTC
cdr3_aa: CASTKLSYNEQFF
d_call: NA
v_call: TRBV6-2/TRBV6-3
clone_size: medium-sized
j_call: TRBJ2-1

cdr3_nt: TGTGCCAGCAGTTTAAGGGGGGCTTATGGCTACACCTTC
cdr3_aa: CASSLRGAYGYTF
d_call: NA
v_call: TRBV28
clone_size: NA
j_call: TRBJ1-2

cdr3_nt: TGTGCCAGCAGCTTAGCCCCGGGACAGCCCTACAATGAGCAGTTCTTC
cdr3_aa: CASSLAPGQPYNEQFF
d_call: TRBD1
v_call: TRBV7-8
clone_size: medium-sized
j_call: TRBJ2-1

cdr3_nt: TGTGCCAGCAGTTTAGAGGGGGCCCGGGAGACCCAGTACTTC
cdr3_aa: CASSLEGARETQYF
d_call: TRBD1
v_call: TRBV12-3/TRBV12-4
clone_size: large
j_call: TRBJ2-5

cdr3_nt: TGCGCCAGCAGCCGGGTTACAGGGAACCAAGAGACCCAGTACTTC
cdr3_aa: CASSRVTGNQETQYF
d_call: NA
v_call: TRBV4-1
clone_size: many
j_call: TRBJ2-5

cdr3_nt: TGTGCCAGCTCCGTGGGCGGGGGTGAGACCCAGTACTTC
cdr3_aa: CASSVGGGETQYF
d_call: TRBD2
v_call: TRBV12-3/TRBV12-4
clone_size: large
j_call: TRBJ2-5

cdr3_nt: TGTGCCAGCAGCCCGACCGGCCGGACAGGCCCCAATCAGCCCCAGCATTTT
cdr3_aa: CASSPTGRTGPNQPQHF
d_call: TRBD1
v_call: TRBV7-2
clone_size: medium-sized
j_call: TRBJ1-5

cdr3_nt: TGCAGTGCTAGAGTAGATAGGGTGAAGGGCTACACCTTC
cdr3_aa: CSARVDRVKGYTF
d_call: NA
v_call: TRBV20-1
clone_size: medium-sized
j_call: TRBJ1-2

cdr3_nt: TGTGCCAGCAGCCAAGCCGGGACCGACTATGGCTACACCTTC
cdr3_aa: CASSQAGTDYGYTF
d_call: NA
v_call: TRBV3-1
clone_size: medium-sized
j_call: TRBJ1-2

cdr3_nt: TGCGCCAGCAGCCAAGGGACTAGATCCGGATACGAGCAGTACTTC
cdr3_aa: CASSQGTRSGYEQYF
d_call: TRBD2
v_call: TRBV4-1
clone_size: few
j_call: TRBJ2-7

cdr3_nt: TGTGCCAGCAGTACTAGCTCCGGCAAAAACATTCAGTACTTC
cdr3_aa: CASSTSSGKNIQYF
d_call: NA
v_call: TRBV7-9
clone_size: medium-sized
j_call: TRBJ2-4

cdr3_nt: TGCGCCAGCAGCCATATATTACAGAACACCGGGGAGCTGTTTTTT
cdr3_aa: CASSHILQNTGELFF
d_call: NA
v_call: TRBV4-1
clone_size: medium-sized
j_call: TRBJ2-2

cdr3_nt: TGTGCCAGCAGCCTACCCTCAGCGGGAGGAAGGACCGGGGAGCTGTTTTTT
cdr3_aa: CASSLPSAGGRTGELFF
d_call: TRBD2
v_call: TRBV7-2
clone_size: many
j_call: TRBJ2-2

cdr3_nt: TGCAGCGCCTTATTGACAGGGAACAGCTATGGCTACACCTTC
cdr3_aa: CSALLTGNSYGYTF
d_call: TRBD1
v_call: TRBV29-1
clone_size: NA
j_call: TRBJ1-2

cdr3_nt: TGTGCCAGCAGTTTACCCCACGGGAATGGCTACGAGCAGTACTTC
cdr3_aa: CASSLPHGNGYEQYF
d_call: NA
v_call: TRBV28
clone_size: NA
j_call: TRBJ2-7

cdr3_nt: TGTGCCAGCAGTCTAGCGGACAGGGTTGTTGAAGCTTTCTTT
cdr3_aa: CASSLADRVVEAFF
d_call: TRBD1
v_call: TRBV12-3/TRBV12-4
clone_size: many
j_call: TRBJ1-1

cdr3_nt: TGTGCCAGAGAATTAGCGGGGGCCTCCCTCGAGACCCAGTACTTC
cdr3_aa: CARELAGASLETQYF
d_call: TRBD2
v_call: TRBV7-8
clone_size: many
j_call: TRBJ2-5

cdr3_nt: TGCAGTGTGGAGGGTGGTGGAGAGACCCAGTACTTC
cdr3_aa: CSVEGGGETQYF
d_call: NA
v_call: TRBV29-1
clone_size: medium-sized
j_call: TRBJ2-5

cdr3_nt: TGTGCCAGCAGCTTGCAGTTGATGAACACTGAAGCTTTCTTT
cdr3_aa: CASSLQLMNTEAFF
d_call: NA
v_call: TRBV5-5
clone_size: NA
j_call: TRBJ1-1

cdr3_nt: TGTGCCAGCAGCCTGGGACCGAACCTCTCTGGAAACACCATATATTTT
cdr3_aa: CASSLGPNLSGNTIYF
d_call: NA
v_call: TRBV7-2
clone_size: medium-sized
j_call: TRBJ1-3

cdr3_nt: TGTGCCAGCACCCTCCGCGCGAGGTCGAACACTGAAGCTTTCTTT
cdr3_aa: CASTLRARSNTEAFF
d_call: NA
v_call: TRBV2
clone_size: medium-sized
j_call: TRBJ1-1

cdr3_nt: TGTGCCAGCAGTACAGGGACTAGCGGGATGAACACCGGGGAGCTGTTTTTT
cdr3_aa: CASSTGTSGMNTGELFF
d_call: TRBD2
v_call: TRBV6-5
clone_size: many
j_call: TRBJ2-2

cdr3_nt: TGTGCCAGCAGTTACCTGGACAGGGAATCGGAAGGCTACACCTTC
cdr3_aa: CASSYLDRESEGYTF
d_call: TRBD1
v_call: TRBV28
clone_size: medium-sized
j_call: TRBJ1-2

cdr3_nt: TGCAGTGCTAGGGAACAGGGGCACGATGAGCAGTTCTTC
cdr3_aa: CSAREQGHDEQFF
d_call: TRBD1
v_call: TRBV20-1
clone_size: many
j_call: TRBJ2-1

cdr3_nt: TGCAGTGCTAGAGATCTAAAGCGGGTCTTCGCCTACGAGCAGTACTTC
cdr3_aa: CSARDLKRVFAYEQYF
d_call: NA
v_call: TRBV20-1
clone_size: medium-sized
j_call: TRBJ2-7